This T cell receptor beta chain was sequenced for a study of PD-L1 blockade in urothelial cancer. Study conclusions and caveats: Durable-benefit patients expanded tumor-associated blood clones more at 3 weeks.

The time point denotes: peripheral blood 6 weeks after treatment start. Concerning this clone: What it binds is unknown.

Germline CDR1 SGHAT, CDR2 FQNNGV. The CDR3 covers 11 residues. V lost 5 bases to trimming and J lost 7 bases, with 9 bases between them. Measured with immunoSEQ multiplex PCR; TCRdb has only the in-frame clones, and not every one. The table has around 33,000 clones, 80% to 90% seen once; the top ten hold about 7.8%. The source of this sequence is a man older than 75 with urothelial cancer. The sequencing here drew on PBMCs, taken around atezolizumab (anti-PD-L1) treatment. V gene TRBV11-2 combines with J gene TRBJ2-7; D gene ambiguous. The chain's CDR3 is CASSVGLEQYF. CDR3 coding DNA: TGTGCCAGCAGCGTTGGCTTGGAGCAGTACTTC. The full variable domain, with the rest looked up from reference TRBV11-2 and TRBJ2-7, is EAGVAQSPRYKIIEKRQSVAFWCNPISGHATLYWYQQILGQGPKLLIQFQNNGVVDDSQLPKDRFSAERLKGVDSTLKIQPAKLEDSAVYLCASSVGLEQYFGPGTRLTVT.